These 19 T cell receptor beta chains were sequenced from one sample in a study of blood T cell repertoires in COVID-19. Profiling relied on immunoSEQ multiplex PCR, and the TCRdb table lists in-frame clones only, not all of them. The sample has under 300,000 clones, roughly 82% seen once. The sample consisted of peripheral blood. The receptors originated from a woman of 80 years or more with active or convalescent COVID-19.

This chain links TRBV28 with TRBJ1-2, with no clear D. Germline loops: CDR1 MDHEN, CDR2 SYDVKM. The CDR3 consists of 12 residues. V was shortened by 4 bases and J by 3 bases, with 6 bases between the two germline ends. The CDR3 loop reads CASSWQDYGYTF. The CDR3 coding sequence is TGTGCCAGCAGTTGGCAAGACTATGGCTACACCTTC.

The CDR3: CASSRWGDRSPLHF. As DNA, the CDR3 is TGTGCCAGCAGTCGGTGGGGGGATAGATCACCCCTCCACTTT. This chain joins TRBV6-6 and TRBJ1-6; TRBD1 is a possible D gene (5 bases). CDR1 is MNHNY and CDR2 is SVGAGI in the germline V gene (reference sequence). This CDR3 region has 14 residues. V lost 5 bases, J lost 10 bases, and 15 bases lay in between.

This chain links TRBV6-5 with TRBJ2-1, with TRBD2 matching over 7 bases. The CDR3 is 15 amino acids. V shed 0 bases, J shed 9 bases, and the junction held 8 bases outside the gene matches. Germline values: CDR1 MNHEY, CDR2 SVGAGI. In nucleotides, the CDR3 is TGTGCCAGCAGTTACTCCGCCGGGGGGTGGAGTGAGCAGTTCTTC. Translation: CASSYSAGGWSEQFF.

The rearrangement links TRBV5-6 to TRBJ1-4; D gene uncertain. Looked up from germline, CDR1 is SGHDT and CDR2 is YYEEEE. The CDR3 sequence is 15 residues long. V was pared by 0 bases and J by 0 bases, with 6 bases between. CDR3 DNA sequence: TGTGCCAGCAGCTTGGCTTTTGCAACTAATGAAAAACTGTTTTTT. Encoded protein: CASSLAFATNEKLFF.

The gene calls are TRBV27 and TRBJ2-1, with a possible D match to TRBD2 (6 bases). Germline CDR1 is MNHEY and CDR2 is SMNVEV (reference sequence). This CDR3 comprises 15 residues. Deletions cut 6 bases from V and 4 bases from J, with 16 bases between. The CDR3 protein is CASSLGGPLYNEQFF. CDR3 nucleotides: TGTGCCAGCAGCCTAGGAGGGCCTTTGTACAATGAGCAGTTCTTC.

The chain couples TRBV18 to TRBJ2-5; maybe TRBD1 (5 bases). CDR3 length equals 15 residues. The V and J ends lost 4 bases and 4 bases respectively, with 16 bases between them. Germline V gene sequence: CDR1 KGHSH, CDR2 LQKENI. The CDR3 sequence: CASSLPSAGLETQYF. The CDR3 bases are TGTGCCAGCTCACTTCCCTCCGCAGGGCTAGAGACCCAGTACTTC.

A few counts support this clone. This CDR3 is CASSGGGLKETQYF. As DNA, the CDR3 is TGTGCCAGCAGCGGGGGGGGGCTGAAAGAGACCCAGTACTTC. This chain joins TRBV5-4 and TRBJ2-5, with a tentative D call TRBD2 (7 bases). Trimming took 4 bases from V and 3 from J, leaving 13 bases between them. The CDR3 extends over 14 amino acids. Germline lookup yields CDR1 SGHNT and CDR2 YYREEE (reference sequence).

The chain recombines TRBV13 with TRBJ1-5; TRBD1 agrees at 7 bases. Trimming took 5 bases from V and 2 from J; bases not matched to a gene: 9. The CDR3 contains 16 residues. The germline V gene encodes CDR1 PRHDT and CDR2 FYEKMQ (reference sequence). CDR3 amino acids: CASSLSTGSGNQPQHF. The CDR3 DNA reads TGTGCCAGCAGCCTATCGACAGGGTCGGGCAATCAGCCCCAGCATTTT.

The rearrangement uses TRBV7-2 and TRBJ2-5; possibly TRBD2 for D (7 bases). Deletions cut 6 bases from V and 5 bases from J, with 16 bases between. Germline assignment: CDR1 SGHTA and CDR2 FQGNSA. The length of the CDR3 is 14 residues. The CDR3 DNA reads as TGTGCCAGCAGTAGAGGGGGGGCCAGGGAGACCCAGTACTTC. Protein: CASSRGGARETQYF.

V and J are TRBV10-3 and TRBJ2-2; D possibly corresponds to TRBD2 (6 bases). Trimming removed 1 base from V and 1 base from J, with 10 bases in between. In germline, CDR1 is ENHRY, CDR2 SYGVKD. There are 16 residues in the CDR3. In nucleotides, the CDR3 is TGTGCCATCAGTGAGTTTGGCGGGGAGAACACCGGGGAGCTGTTTTTT. Protein: CAISEFGGENTGELFF.

Worth noting for this clone: Additional DNA sequences in this sample encode the identical CDR3. CDR3 sequence: CASSQSDRGQGGANVLTF. The CDR3 DNA sequence: TGTGCCAGCAGCCAATCGGACAGGGGGCAGGGGGGGGCCAACGTCCTGACTTTC. V usage is TRBV3-1 (or the pseudogene TRBV3-2) and J usage is TRBJ2-6; 11 bases map to TRBD1. The germline CDR1 and CDR2 sequences are LGHDT and YNNKEL (reference sequence). After removal of 2 bases from V and 4 bases from J, the junction contained 7 bases not matched to a gene. The CDR3 totals 18 residues.

The rearrangement joins TRBV3-1 (or the pseudogene TRBV3-2) to TRBJ1-2; D not resolved. Trimming removed 0 bases from V and 13 bases from J, with 12 bases in between. There are 12 residues in the CDR3. CDR1 is LGHDT, CDR2 YNNKEL, per germline (reference sequence). CDR3 protein: CASSQDRRACTF. The CDR3 nucleotides are TGTGCCAGCAGCCAAGATCGAAGAGCATGCACCTTC.

For the CDR3, the DNA is TGTGCCAGCAGGGGCGACAGGGGCGCCTCTGGGGCCAACGTCCTGACTTTC. It translates to CASRGDRGASGANVLTF. V is TRBV28 and J is TRBJ2-6; the match to TRBD1 covers 8 bases. V dropped 6 bases and J dropped 0; count of bases not matched to a gene: 7. The CDR3 covers 17 residues. Per the germline V gene, CDR1 is MDHEN and CDR2 is SYDVKM.

The rearrangement uses TRBV5-1 and TRBJ2-4, with 7 bases that match TRBD1. Germline V gene data show CDR1 as SGHRS and CDR2 as YFSETQ. The CDR3 is 14 amino acids. V trimming: 4 bases; J trimming: 8 bases; junction bases outside the gene matches: 9. CDR3 sequence (DNA): TGCGCCAGCAGCCTAGGACAGGTCGCGGACATTCAGTACTTC. Protein product: CASSLGQVADIQYF.

This clone was found a few times. This rearrangement joins TRBV28 to TRBJ1-2; 7 bases map to TRBD1. Per germline, CDR1 MDHEN and CDR2 SYDVKM. There are 14 residues in the CDR3. J lost 2 bases, V lost 5 bases, and 5 bases had no gene match. CDR3 sequence (DNA): TGTGCCAGCAGTAAGAGACAGGGAAACTATGGCTACACCTTC. Translated: CASSKRQGNYGYTF.

In this sample, this clone turned up once. The chain joins TRBV18 to TRBJ1-2; D perhaps matches TRBD1 (6 bases). Germline lookup yields CDR1 KGHSH and CDR2 LQKENI. V was clipped by 4 bases and J by 4 bases, with 10 bases between them. The CDR3 extends over 13 amino acids. The CDR3 coding sequence is TGTGCCAGCTCACGGGACACTAGCTATGGCTACACCTTC. It is translated as CASSRDTSYGYTF.

This chain links TRBV5-6 with TRBJ1-5; TRBD1 agrees at 12 bases. The CDR3 runs 19 residues. The V gene's germline CDR1 is SGHDT and CDR2 YYEEEE. V was pared by 2 bases and J by 6 bases, with 15 bases of the junction left unmatched. Written as DNA, the CDR3 is TGTGCCAGCAGCTTAGGGACAGGGGGCGCGCAGGGGTTCGGTCAGCCCCAGCATTTT. As protein: CASSLGTGGAQGFGQPQHF. Supplemented by reference TRBV5-6 and TRBJ1-5, the full variable domain reads DAGVTQSPTHLIKTRGQQVTLRCSPKSGHDTVSWYQQALGQGPQFIFQYYEEEERQRGNFPDRFSGHQFPNYSSELNVNALLLGDSALYLCASSLGTGGAQGFGQPQHFGDGTRLSIL.

The CDR3 DNA reads TGTGCCAGCAGGGGGTCTTCCCGGACAGGGACCTCTGGAAACACCATATATTTT. As protein: CASRGSSRTGTSGNTIYF. The chain has TRBV27 and TRBJ1-3, with 8 bases that match TRBD1. The trim removed 6 bases at V and 0 bases at J, leaving 13 bases unmatched. This CDR3 region has 18 residues. CDR1 and CDR2 (germline): MNHEY, SMNVEV (reference sequence).

A few counts support this clone. The genes are TRBV6-5 and TRBJ1-1; no firm D call. Germline CDR1 reads MNHEY; CDR2 reads SVGAGI. V was clipped by 6 bases and J by 5 bases, with 16 bases between them. The CDR3 is made up of 14 amino acids. CDR3 coding DNA: TGTGCCAGCAGGGACGGGTGGGGAGGGACTGAAGCTTTCTTT. This sequence encodes CASRDGWGGTEAFF.